The following is a T cell receptor (beta chain) sequence with its context. Libraries were prepared by immunoSEQ multiplex PCR; TCRdb keeps only in-frame clonotypes and omits some of them. The sample yields approximately 200,000 clones, about 81% seen once. This sample was included in a study of blood T cell repertoires in COVID-19. Overall study: The analysed material was cDNA or gDNA that came from T cells, B-cell-depleted T cells, or PBMCs.

The V gene end was trimmed by 3 bases and the J gene end by 0 bases; junction bases not matched to a gene: 3. The CDR3 has 15 amino acids. Per the germline V gene, CDR1 is MRHNA and CDR2 is SNTAGT. Input material: peripheral blood. The chain carries TRBV6-4 and TRBJ2-3, with 7 bases identical to TRBD1. The source is a woman older than 75 with COVID-19, enrolled during active disease. The chain's CDR3 is CASSEGDSSTDTQYF. As DNA, the CDR3 is TGTGCCAGCAGTGAAGGGGACAGTAGCACAGATACGCAGTATTTT.